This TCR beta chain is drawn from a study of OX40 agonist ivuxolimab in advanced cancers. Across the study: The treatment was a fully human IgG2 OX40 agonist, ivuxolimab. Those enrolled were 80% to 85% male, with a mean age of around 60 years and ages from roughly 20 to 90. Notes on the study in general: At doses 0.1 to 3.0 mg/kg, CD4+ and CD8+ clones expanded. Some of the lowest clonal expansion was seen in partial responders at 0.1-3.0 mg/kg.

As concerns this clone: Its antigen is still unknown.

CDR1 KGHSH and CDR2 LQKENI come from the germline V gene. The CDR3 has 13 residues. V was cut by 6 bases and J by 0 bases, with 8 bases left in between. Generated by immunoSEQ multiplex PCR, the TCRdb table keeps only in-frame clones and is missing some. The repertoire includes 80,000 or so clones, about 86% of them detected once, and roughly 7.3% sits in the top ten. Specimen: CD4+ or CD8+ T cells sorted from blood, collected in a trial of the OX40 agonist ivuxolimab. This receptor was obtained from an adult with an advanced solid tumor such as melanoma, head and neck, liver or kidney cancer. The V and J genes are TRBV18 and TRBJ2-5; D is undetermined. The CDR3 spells CASSPWYQETQYF. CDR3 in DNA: TGTGCCAGCTCCCCCTGGTACCAAGAGACCCAGTACTTC.